Listed here are 10 T cell receptor beta chains from one sample, sequenced in a study of CD8+ T cells in alopecia areata. TCR sequencing used cDNA made by reverse transcription of extracted RNA. Libraries were prepared by immunoSEQ multiplex PCR; TCRdb keeps only in-frame clonotypes and omits some of them. The sample records 210,000 or so clones, approximately 72% being singletons. Treatment here: oral pan-JAK inhibitor, 5-10 mg twice daily. The sample was CD4+ T cells sorted from blood, taken at approximately week 42, from a patient treated with tofacitinib. These receptor sequences come from a human donor with alopecia areata.

The chain combines TRBV7-9 with TRBJ2-3; maybe TRBD1 (5 bases). V gave up 3 bases and J gave up 2 bases, with 9 bases separating them. This CDR3 is 14 amino acids long. Germline V gene sequence: CDR1 SEHNR, CDR2 FQNEAQ (reference sequence). Written as DNA, the CDR3 is TGTGCCAGCAGCTTGACAGTTTACACAGATACGCAGTATTTT. Translated, it gives CASSLTVYTDTQYF.

This chain links TRBV7-2 with TRBJ2-4, with a possible D match to TRBD1 (6 bases). The CDR3 loop spans 15 amino acids. Germline CDR1 is SGHTA and CDR2 is FQGNSA. V was cut by 3 bases and J by 3 bases, with 12 bases left in between. The CDR3 DNA follows: TGTGCCAGCAGCTTGTCCGGACAGAACAAAAACATTCAGTACTTC. Residues: CASSLSGQNKNIQYF.

This clone occurred once. The chain recombines TRBV6-5 with TRBJ2-1, with D possibly TRBD1 on 6 matching bases. V was trimmed by 4 bases and J by 5 bases, leaving 9 bases between them. Looked up from germline, CDR1 is MNHEY and CDR2 is SVGAGI. The CDR3 has 13 amino acids. The CDR3 DNA reads TGTGCCAGCAGTTCTAGGGGGAACAATGAGCAGTTCTTC. Translation gives CASSSRGNNEQFF.

The chain employs TRBV30 and TRBJ1-1; 10 positions match TRBD1. This CDR3 spans 14 amino acids. CDR1 GTSNPN and CDR2 SVGIG come from the germline V gene (reference sequence). V lost 1 base, J lost 7 bases, and 6 bases stayed unmatched. The CDR3 reads CAWSGRDRGYEAFF. The CDR3, as DNA: TGTGCCTGGAGTGGGAGGGACAGGGGATATGAAGCTTTCTTT.

The genes are TRBV7-6 and TRBJ1-1; D is unclear. The CDR3 runs to 14 residues. V was pared by 1 base and J by 4 bases, with 10 bases between. Germline CDR1 SGHVS, CDR2 FNYEAQ. The CDR3, as DNA: TGTGCCAGCAGCTTAGATGTCTGGGGCACTGAAGCTTTCTTT. Encoded protein: CASSLDVWGTEAFF.

This clone has just a few counts. V is TRBV2 and J is TRBJ1-2, with D possibly TRBD1 on 6 matching bases. The germline CDR1 and CDR2 sequences are SNHLY and FYNNEI. This CDR3 spans 14 amino acids. The V end lost 0 bases, the J end lost 6 bases, and 11 bases lay between the germline ends. CDR3 in amino acids: CASSEAWQGNGYTF. The CDR3 coding sequence is TGTGCCAGCAGTGAAGCTTGGCAGGGGAATGGCTACACCTTC.

This clone was counted only a few times. The rearrangement uses TRBV19 and TRBJ2-2; D not resolved. The germline CDR1 and CDR2 sequences are LNHDA and SQIVND (reference sequence). V lost 3 bases to trimming and J lost 4 bases, with 3 bases between them. This CDR3 is built from 12 residues. CDR3 DNA sequence: TGTGCCAGTAGTATTGTCACCGGGGAGCTGTTTTTT. It specifies CASSIVTGELFF.

The CDR3 sequence: CASSLGGLVEPGTQYF. CDR3 nucleotide sequence: TGCGCCAGCAGCTTGGGGGGACTCGTCGAGCCAGGGACGCAGTATTTT. This sequence joins TRBV5-1 and TRBJ2-3; perhaps TRBD2 as D (6 bases). Germline CDR1 SGHRS, CDR2 YFSETQ. The CDR3 runs to 16 residues. With 0 bases removed from V and 9 bases from J, the gap between germline ends came to 20 bases. Variable domain in full (rest from reference TRBV5-1 and TRBJ2-3): KAGVTQTPRYLIKTRGQQVTLSCSPISGHRSVSWYQQTPGQGLQFLFEYFSETQRNKGNFPGRFSGRQFSNSRSEMNVSTLELGDSALYLCASSLGGLVEPGTQYFGPGTRLTVL.

The rearrangement joins TRBV7-2 to TRBJ2-1, with D possibly matching TRBD1 (6 bases). The germline V gene encodes CDR1 SGHTA and CDR2 FQGNSA. The germline V and J ends were trimmed by 3 bases and 8 bases, with 11 bases remaining between them. The CDR3 loop spans 13 amino acids. CDR3 region: CASSFIQGDEQFF. DNA for the CDR3: TGTGCCAGCAGCTTTATACAGGGAGATGAGCAGTTCTTC.

The CDR3: CASSPNRNEQFF. The CDR3 DNA is TGTGCCAGCAGCCCCAACAGGAATGAGCAGTTCTTC. V usage is TRBV7-2 and J usage is TRBJ2-1, with D possibly TRBD1 on 5 matching bases. This CDR3 contains 12 residues. V lost 5 bases, J lost 7 bases, and 9 bases lay in between. Germline V gene sequence: CDR1 SGHTA, CDR2 FQGNSA. The full variable domain, with the rest looked up from reference TRBV7-2 and TRBJ2-1, is GAGVSQSPSNKVTEKGKDVELRCDPISGHTALYWYRQSLGQGLEFLIYFQGNSAPDKSGLPSDRFSAERTGGSVSTLTIQRTQQEDSAVYLCASSPNRNEQFFGPGTRLTVL.